This T cell receptor beta chain originates from a study of shared clonotypes between healthy human individuals. Study results and caveats: A handful of donors held about 5% of naive CD4 clonotypes in common.

It was into CD45RA+ naive and CD45RA-negative memory subsets that the CD4+ cells were split. Assay execution proceeded at the deep level. Measured with immunoSEQ multiplex PCR; TCRdb has only the in-frame clones, and not every one. The repertoire includes 600,000 to 800,000 clones, approximately 77% of them detected once, and around 1.7% sits in the top ten. This CDR3 region has 16 residues. CDR1 and CDR2 from the germline V gene are KGHSH and LQKENI. V was clipped by 1 base and J by 5 bases; unmatched bases: 10. For this clone: The antigen is undetermined.

This receptor was taken from a woman in her thirties in good health. This rearrangement joins TRBV18 to TRBJ2-5; 7 bases align to TRBD1. Sequencing used memory CD4+ T cells sorted from blood. The sample's subset: CD45RA-negative fraction. CDR3 sequence reads: CASSPRGTTGEETQYF. In nucleotides, the CDR3 is TGTGCCAGCTCACCACGAGGGACCACAGGGGAGGAGACCCAGTACTTC.